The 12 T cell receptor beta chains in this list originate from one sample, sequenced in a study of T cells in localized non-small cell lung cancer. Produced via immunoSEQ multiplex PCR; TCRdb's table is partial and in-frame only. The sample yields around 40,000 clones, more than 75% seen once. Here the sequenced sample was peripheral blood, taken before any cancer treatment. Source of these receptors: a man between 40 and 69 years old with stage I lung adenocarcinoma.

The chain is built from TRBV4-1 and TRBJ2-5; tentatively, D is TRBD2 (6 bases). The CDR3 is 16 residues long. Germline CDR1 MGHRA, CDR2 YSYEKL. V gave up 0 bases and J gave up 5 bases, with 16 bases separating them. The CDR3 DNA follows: TGCGCCAGCAGCCAAGATGGGCGGGGTCCGGGGGAGACCCAGTACTTC. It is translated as CASSQDGRGPGETQYF.

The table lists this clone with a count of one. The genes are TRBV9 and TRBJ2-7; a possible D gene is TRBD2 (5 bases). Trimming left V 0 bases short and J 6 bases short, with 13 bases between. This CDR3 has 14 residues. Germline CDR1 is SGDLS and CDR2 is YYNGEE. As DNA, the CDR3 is TGTGCCAGCAGCGTAGGCCTAGCTCCCAGCGAGCAGTACTTC. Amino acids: CASSVGLAPSEQYF.

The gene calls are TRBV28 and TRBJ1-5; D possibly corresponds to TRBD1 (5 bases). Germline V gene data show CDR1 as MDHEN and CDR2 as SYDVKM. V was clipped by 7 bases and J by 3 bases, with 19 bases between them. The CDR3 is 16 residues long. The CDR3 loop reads CASKTMRQLHNQPQHF. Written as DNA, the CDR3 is TGTGCCAGCAAGACGATGAGACAGCTCCACAATCAGCCCCAGCATTTT.

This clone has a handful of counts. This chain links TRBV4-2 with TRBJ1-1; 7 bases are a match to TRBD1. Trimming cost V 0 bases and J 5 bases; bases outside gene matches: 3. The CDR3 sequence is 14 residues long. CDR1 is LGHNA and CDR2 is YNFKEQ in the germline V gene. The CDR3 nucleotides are TGTGCCAGCAGCCAAGATAGGGGGCGAACTGAAGCTTTCTTT. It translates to CASSQDRGRTEAFF.

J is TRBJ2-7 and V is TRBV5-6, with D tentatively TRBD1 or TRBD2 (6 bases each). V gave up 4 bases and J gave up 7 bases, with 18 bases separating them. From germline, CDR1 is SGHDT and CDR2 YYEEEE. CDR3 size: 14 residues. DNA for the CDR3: TGTGCCAGCAGCCTATCCGGGGGCTTGTGGGAGCAGTACTTC. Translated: CASSLSGGLWEQYF.

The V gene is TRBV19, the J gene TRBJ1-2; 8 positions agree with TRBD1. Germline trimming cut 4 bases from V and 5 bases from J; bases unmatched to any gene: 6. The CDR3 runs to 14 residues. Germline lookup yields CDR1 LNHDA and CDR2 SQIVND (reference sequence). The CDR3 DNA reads TGTGCCAGTAGTACGACAGGGGTCGGGTATGGCTACACCTTC. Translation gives CASSTTGVGYGYTF.

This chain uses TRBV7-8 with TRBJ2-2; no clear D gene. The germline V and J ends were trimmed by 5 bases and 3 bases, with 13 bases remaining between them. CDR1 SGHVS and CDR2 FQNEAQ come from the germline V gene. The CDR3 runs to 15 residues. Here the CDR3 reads CASSLPPGYTGELFF. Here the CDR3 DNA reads TGTGCCAGCAGCCTACCGCCGGGCTACACCGGGGAGCTGTTTTTT. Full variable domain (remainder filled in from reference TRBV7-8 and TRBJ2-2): GAGVSQSPRYKVAKRGQDVALRCDPISGHVSLFWYQQALGQGPEFLTYFQNEAQLDKSGLPSDRFFAERPEGSVSTLKIQRTQQEDSAVYLCASSLPPGYTGELFFGEGSRLTVL.

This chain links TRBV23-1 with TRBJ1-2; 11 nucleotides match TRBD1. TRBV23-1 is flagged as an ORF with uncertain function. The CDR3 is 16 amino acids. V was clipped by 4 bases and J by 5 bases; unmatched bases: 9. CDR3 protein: CASSPGTGGTPYGYTF. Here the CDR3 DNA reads TGCGCCAGCAGTCCTGGGACAGGGGGGACCCCTTATGGCTACACCTTC.

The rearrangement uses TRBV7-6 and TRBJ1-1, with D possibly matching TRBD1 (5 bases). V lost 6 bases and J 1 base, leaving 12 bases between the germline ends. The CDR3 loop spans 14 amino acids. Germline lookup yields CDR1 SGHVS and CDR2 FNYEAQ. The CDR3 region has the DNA TGTGCCAGCAGTAGGGGCGGGGGGAACACTGAAGCTTTCTTT. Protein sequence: CASSRGGGNTEAFF.

Here the CDR3 reads CASSPRGTALSIQYF. In DNA form, the CDR3 reads TGCGCCAGCAGCCCCCGAGGGACAGCTCTATCCATTCAGTACTTC. J is TRBJ2-4 and V is TRBV4-3; 7 nucleotides match TRBD1. The CDR3 runs to 15 residues. CDR1 is LGHNA, CDR2 YSLEER, per germline. V lost 4 bases and J lost 9; bases outside the gene matches: 12.

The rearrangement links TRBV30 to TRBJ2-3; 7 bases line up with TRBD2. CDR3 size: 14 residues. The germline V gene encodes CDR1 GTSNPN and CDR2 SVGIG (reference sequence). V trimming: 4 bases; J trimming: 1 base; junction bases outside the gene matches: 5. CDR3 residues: CAWIPLAGTDTQYF. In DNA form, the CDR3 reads TGTGCCTGGATCCCGCTAGCGGGCACAGATACGCAGTATTTT. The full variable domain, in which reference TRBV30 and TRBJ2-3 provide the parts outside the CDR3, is SQTIHQWPATLVQPVGSPLSLECTVEGTSNPNLYWYRQAAGRGLQLLFYSVGIGQISSEVPQNLSASRPQDRQFILSSKKLLLSDSGFYLCAWIPLAGTDTQYFGPGTRLTVL.

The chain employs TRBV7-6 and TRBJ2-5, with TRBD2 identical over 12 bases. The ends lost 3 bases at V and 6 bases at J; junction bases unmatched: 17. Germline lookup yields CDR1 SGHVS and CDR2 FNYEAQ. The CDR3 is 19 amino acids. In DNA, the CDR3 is TGTGCCAGCAGCTTCTCCCCGAGGGAGACTAGCGGGAGTAAAAAGACCCAGTACTTC. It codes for CASSFSPRETSGSKKTQYF.